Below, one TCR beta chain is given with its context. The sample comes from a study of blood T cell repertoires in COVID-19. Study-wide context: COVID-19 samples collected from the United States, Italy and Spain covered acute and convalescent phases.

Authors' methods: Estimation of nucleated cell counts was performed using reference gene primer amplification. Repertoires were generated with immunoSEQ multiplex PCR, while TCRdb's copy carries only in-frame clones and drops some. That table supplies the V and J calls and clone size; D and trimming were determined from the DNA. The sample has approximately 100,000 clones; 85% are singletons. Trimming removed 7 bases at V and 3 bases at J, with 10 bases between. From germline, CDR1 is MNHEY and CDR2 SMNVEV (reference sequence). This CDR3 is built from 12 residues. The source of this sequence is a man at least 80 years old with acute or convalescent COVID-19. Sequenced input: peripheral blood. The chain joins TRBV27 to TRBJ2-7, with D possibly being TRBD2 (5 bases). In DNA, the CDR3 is TGTGCCAGCACCGGCGGAGGCTACGAGCAGTACTTC. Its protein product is CASTGGGYEQYF.